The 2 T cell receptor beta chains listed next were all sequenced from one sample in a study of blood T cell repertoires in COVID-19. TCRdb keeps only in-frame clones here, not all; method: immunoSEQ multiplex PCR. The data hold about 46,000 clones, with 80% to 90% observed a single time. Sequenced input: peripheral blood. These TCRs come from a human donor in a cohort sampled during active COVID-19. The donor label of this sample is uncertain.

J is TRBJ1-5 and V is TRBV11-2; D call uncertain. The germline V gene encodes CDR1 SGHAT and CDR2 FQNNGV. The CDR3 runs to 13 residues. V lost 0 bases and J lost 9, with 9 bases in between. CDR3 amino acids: CASSLDLIRPQHF. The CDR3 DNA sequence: TGTGCCAGCAGCTTAGACCTCATTAGGCCCCAGCATTTT.

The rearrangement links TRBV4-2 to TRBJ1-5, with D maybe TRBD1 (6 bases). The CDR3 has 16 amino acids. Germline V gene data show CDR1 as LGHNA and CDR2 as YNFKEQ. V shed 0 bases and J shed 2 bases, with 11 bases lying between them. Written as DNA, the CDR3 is TGTGCCAGCAGCCAAGAAGGTACAGGGCGCAATCAGCCCCAGCATTTT. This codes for CASSQEGTGRNQPQHF.